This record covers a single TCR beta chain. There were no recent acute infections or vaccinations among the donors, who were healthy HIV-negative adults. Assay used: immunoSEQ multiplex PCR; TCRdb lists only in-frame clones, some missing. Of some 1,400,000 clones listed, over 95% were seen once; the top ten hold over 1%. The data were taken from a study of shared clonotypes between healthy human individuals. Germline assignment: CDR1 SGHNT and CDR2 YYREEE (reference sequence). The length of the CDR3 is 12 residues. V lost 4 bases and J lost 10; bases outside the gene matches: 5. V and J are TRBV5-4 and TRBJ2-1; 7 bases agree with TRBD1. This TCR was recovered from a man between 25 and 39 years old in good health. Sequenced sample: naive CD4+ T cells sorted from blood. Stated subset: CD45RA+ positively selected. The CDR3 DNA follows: TGTGCCAGCAGCCGAGACAGGGTCGAGCAGTTCTTC. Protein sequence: CASSRDRVEQFF.